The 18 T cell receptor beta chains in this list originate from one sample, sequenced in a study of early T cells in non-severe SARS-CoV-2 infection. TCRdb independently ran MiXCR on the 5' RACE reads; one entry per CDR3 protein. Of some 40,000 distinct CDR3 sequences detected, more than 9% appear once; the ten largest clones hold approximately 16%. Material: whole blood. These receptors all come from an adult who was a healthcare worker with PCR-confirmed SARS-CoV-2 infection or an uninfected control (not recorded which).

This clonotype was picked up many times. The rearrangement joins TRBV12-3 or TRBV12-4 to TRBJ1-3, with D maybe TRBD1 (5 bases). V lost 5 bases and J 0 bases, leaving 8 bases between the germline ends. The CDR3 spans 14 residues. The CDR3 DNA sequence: TGTGCCAGCAGTACCGGGACCTCTGGAAACACCATATATTTT. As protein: CASSTGTSGNTIYF.

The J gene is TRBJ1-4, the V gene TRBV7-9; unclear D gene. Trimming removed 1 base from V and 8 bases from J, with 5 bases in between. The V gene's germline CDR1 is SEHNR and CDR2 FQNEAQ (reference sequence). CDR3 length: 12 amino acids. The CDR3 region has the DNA TGTGCCAGCAGCTTAGATTTCGAAAAACTGTTTTTT. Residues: CASSLDFEKLFF.

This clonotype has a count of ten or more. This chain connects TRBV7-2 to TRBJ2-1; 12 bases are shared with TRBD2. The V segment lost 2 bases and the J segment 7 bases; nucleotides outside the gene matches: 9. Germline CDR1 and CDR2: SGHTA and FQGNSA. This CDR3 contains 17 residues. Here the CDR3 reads CASSLWASGGAKNEQFF. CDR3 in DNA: TGTGCCAGCAGCTTATGGGCTAGCGGGGGGGCCAAAAATGAGCAGTTCTTC.

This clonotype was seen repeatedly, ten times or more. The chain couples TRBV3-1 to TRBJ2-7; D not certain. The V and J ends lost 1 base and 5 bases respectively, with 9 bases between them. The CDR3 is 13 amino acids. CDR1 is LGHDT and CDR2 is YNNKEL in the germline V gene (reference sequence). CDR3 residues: CASSQGPGNEQYF. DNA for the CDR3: TGTGCCAGCAGCCAAGGTCCAGGTAACGAGCAGTACTTC.

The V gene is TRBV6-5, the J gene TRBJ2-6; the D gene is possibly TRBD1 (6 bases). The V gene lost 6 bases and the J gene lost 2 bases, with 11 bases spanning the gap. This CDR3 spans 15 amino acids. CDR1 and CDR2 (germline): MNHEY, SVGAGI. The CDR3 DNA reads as TGTGCCAGCAGCAACACAGGGACTGGGGCCAACGTCCTGACTTTC. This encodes CASSNTGTGANVLTF.

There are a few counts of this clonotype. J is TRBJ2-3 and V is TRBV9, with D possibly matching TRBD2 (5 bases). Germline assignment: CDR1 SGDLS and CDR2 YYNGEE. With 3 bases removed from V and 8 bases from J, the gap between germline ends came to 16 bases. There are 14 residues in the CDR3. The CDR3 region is CASSEDLPWGTQYF. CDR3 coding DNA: TGTGCCAGCAGCGAGGACTTGCCCTGGGGTACGCAGTATTTT.

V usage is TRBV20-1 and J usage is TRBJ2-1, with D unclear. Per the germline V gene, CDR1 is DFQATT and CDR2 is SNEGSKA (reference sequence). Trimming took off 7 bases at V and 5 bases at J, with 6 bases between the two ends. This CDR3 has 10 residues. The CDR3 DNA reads TGCAGTGGGGATAACAATGAGCAGTTCTTC. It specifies CSGDNNEQFF.

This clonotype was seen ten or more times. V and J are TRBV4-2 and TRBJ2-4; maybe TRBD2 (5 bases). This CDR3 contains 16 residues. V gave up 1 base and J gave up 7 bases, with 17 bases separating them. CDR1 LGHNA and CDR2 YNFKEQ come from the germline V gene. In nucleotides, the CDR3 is TGTGCCAGCAGCCAAGTCGGCGGTGACGGGGATAACATTCAGTACTTC. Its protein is CASSQVGGDGDNIQYF.

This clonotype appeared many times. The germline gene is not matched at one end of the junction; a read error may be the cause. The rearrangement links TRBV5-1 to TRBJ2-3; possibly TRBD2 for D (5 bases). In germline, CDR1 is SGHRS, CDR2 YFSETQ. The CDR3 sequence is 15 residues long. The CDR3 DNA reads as TGCGCCAGCAGCTTGGATCAGGACTCCACATATACGCAGTATTTT. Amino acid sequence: CASSLDQDSTYTQYF.

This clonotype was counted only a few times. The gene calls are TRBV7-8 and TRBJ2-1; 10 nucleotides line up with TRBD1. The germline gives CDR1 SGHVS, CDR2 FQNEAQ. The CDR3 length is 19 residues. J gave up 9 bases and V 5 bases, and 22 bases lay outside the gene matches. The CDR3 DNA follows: TGTGCCAGCAGCCCGCAAGGGGTCCGGTCAGGACAGGGGGTACGTGAGCAGTTCTTC. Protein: CASSPQGVRSGQGVREQFF.

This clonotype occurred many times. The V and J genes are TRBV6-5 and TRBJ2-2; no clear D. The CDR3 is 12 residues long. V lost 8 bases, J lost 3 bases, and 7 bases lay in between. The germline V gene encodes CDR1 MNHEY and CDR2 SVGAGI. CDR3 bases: TGTGCCAGCCGCGGATACACCGGGGAGCTGTTTTTT. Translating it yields CASRGYTGELFF.

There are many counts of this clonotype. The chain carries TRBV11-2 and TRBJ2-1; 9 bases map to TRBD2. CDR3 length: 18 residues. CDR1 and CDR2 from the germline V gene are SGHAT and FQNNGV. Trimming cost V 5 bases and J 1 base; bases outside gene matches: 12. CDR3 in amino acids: CASSPWVLAGISYNEQFF. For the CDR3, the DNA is TGTGCCAGCAGCCCCTGGGTTCTAGCGGGAATATCCTACAATGAGCAGTTCTTC.

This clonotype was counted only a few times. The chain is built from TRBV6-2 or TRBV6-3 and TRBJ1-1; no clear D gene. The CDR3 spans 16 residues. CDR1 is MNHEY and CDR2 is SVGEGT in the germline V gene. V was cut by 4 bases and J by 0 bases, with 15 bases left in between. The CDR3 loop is CASSSSINQLNTEAFF. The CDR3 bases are TGTGCCAGCAGTTCCTCCATTAACCAGCTGAACACTGAAGCTTTCTTT.

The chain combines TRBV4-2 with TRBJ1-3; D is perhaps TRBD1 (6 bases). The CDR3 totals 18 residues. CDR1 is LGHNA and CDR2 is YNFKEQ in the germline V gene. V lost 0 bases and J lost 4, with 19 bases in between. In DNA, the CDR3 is TGTGCCAGCAGCCAAGACACCGGACAGCTCCGTGGGGGAAACACCATATATTTT. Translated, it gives CASSQDTGQLRGGNTIYF.

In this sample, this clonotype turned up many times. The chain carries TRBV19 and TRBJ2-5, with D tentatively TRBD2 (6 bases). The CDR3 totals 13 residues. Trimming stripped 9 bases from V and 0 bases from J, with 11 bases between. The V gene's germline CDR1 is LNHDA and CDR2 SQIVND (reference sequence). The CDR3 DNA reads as TGTGCCAGCTCCCGCGGGGACCAAGAGACCCAGTACTTC. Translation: CASSRGDQETQYF.

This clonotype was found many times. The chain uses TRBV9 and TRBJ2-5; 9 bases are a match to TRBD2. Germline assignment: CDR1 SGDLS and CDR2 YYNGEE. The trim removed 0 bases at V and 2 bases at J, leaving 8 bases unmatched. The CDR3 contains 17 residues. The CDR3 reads CASSVGASGDAQETQYF. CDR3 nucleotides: TGTGCCAGCAGCGTAGGAGCTAGCGGGGACGCACAAGAGACCCAGTACTTC.

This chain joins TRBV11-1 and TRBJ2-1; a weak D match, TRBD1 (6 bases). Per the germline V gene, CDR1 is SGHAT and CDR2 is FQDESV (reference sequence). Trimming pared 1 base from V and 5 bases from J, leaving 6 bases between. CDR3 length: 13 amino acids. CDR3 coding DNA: TGTGCCAGCAGCTTAGGGGGGCACAATGAGCAGTTCTTC. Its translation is CASSLGGHNEQFF.

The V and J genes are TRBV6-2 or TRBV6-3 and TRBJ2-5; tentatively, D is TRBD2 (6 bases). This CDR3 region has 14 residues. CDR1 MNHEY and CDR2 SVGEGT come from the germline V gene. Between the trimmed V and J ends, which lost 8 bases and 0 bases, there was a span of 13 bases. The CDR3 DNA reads TGTGCCAGCCTACCTCTAGCGCACCAAGAGACCCAGTACTTC. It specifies CASLPLAHQETQYF.